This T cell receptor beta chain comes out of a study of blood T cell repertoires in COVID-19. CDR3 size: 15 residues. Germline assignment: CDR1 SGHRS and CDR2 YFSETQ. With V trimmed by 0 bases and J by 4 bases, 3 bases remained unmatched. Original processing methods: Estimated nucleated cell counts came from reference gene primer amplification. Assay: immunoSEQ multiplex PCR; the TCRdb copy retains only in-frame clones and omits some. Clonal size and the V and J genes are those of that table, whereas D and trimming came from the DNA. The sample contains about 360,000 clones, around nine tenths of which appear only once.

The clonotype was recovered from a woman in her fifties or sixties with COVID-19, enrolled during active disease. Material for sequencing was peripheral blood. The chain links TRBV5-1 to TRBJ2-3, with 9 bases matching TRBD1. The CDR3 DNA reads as TGCGCCAGCAGCTTGGGACAGGGGGAGGCAGATACGCAGTATTTT. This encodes CASSLGQGEADTQYF. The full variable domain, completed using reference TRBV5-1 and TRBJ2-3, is KAGVTQTPRYLIKTRGQQVTLSCSPISGHRSVSWYQQTPGQGLQFLFEYFSETQRNKGNFPGRFSGRQFSNSRSEMNVSTLELGDSALYLCASSLGQGEADTQYFGPGTRLTVL.